One sample yielded the 32 T cell receptor beta chains listed below, sequenced in a study of neurological immune-mediated disorders. One entry per CDR3 protein, called by TCRdb with MiXCR from the 5' RACE reads. Seen here are 50,000 or so distinct CDR3 sequences, 3% to 3.5% observed once, and the top ten hold under 6%. Sequenced material: PBMCs. The receptors were sampled from a man aged 35 to 55 with multiple sclerosis.

This clonotype was counted many times. A read error may produce the germline difference seen at one junction end. The chain recombines TRBV7-9 with TRBJ1-5; D perhaps matches TRBD1 (5 bases). The germline V gene encodes CDR1 SEHNR and CDR2 FQNEAQ (reference sequence). The CDR3 has 14 amino acids. The CDR3 is CASSPGRYNQPQNF. Here the CDR3 DNA reads TGTGCCAGCAGCCCGGGACGGTACAATCAGCCCCAGAATTTT. The whole variable domain, remainder taken from reference TRBV7-9 and TRBJ1-5, is DTGVSQNPRHKITKRGQNVTFRCDPISEHNRLYWYRQTLGQGPEFLTYFQNEAQLEKSRLLSDRFSAERPKGSFSTLEIQRTEQGDSAMYLCASSPGRYNQPQNFGDGTRLSIL.

This clonotype was counted at least ten times. The chain links TRBV4-2 to TRBJ1-6; D gene ambiguous. V lost 0 bases, J lost 5 bases, and 11 bases lay in between. The CDR3 is made up of 16 amino acids. Germline CDR1 is LGHNA and CDR2 is YNFKEQ. This CDR3 reads CASSQDLAVDNSPLHF. As DNA, the CDR3 is TGTGCCAGCAGCCAAGATTTAGCGGTAGATAATTCACCCCTCCACTTT.

This clonotype was observed many times. The chain is built from TRBV7-2 and TRBJ1-5, with D unclear. The CDR3 has 15 residues. V was cut by 4 bases and J by 2 bases, with 12 bases left in between. Germline lookup yields CDR1 SGHTA and CDR2 FQGNSA. The CDR3 nucleotides are TGTGCCAGCAGCTCAAGCCTCCCAGGCAATCAGCCCCAGCATTTT. Translated: CASSSSLPGNQPQHF. Using reference TRBV7-2 and TRBJ1-5 for the parts outside the CDR3, the full variable domain is GAGVSQSPSNKVTEKGKDVELRCDPISGHTALYWYRQSLGQGLEFLIYFQGNSAPDKSGLPSDRFSAERTGGSVSTLTIQRTQQEDSAVYLCASSSSLPGNQPQHFGDGTRLSIL.

This clonotype was recorded many times. The V and J genes are TRBV11-2 and TRBJ1-1; D remains ambiguous. The length of the CDR3 is 14 residues. Looked up from germline, CDR1 is SGHAT and CDR2 is FQNNGV. V was clipped by 5 bases and J by 0 bases, with 10 bases between them. The CDR3 loop reads CASSLGGMNTEAFF. The CDR3 region has the DNA TGTGCCAGCAGCCTCGGTGGGATGAACACTGAAGCTTTCTTT.

This clonotype has a handful of counts. The J gene is TRBJ2-7, the V gene TRBV20-1; the D gene is possibly TRBD1 (5 bases). The CDR3 has 12 amino acids. Per the germline V gene, CDR1 is DFQATT and CDR2 is SNEGSKA (reference sequence). The V gene lost 6 bases and the J gene lost 4 bases, with 13 bases spanning the gap. CDR3 nucleotides: TGCAGTGCGCCGAGAAAGGGGTACGAGCAGTACTTC. The encoded protein is CSAPRKGYEQYF.

This clonotype has at least ten counts. One end of the junction fails to match germline, which may point to a read error. J is TRBJ2-2 and V is TRBV7-7; 7 bases fit TRBD1. CDR3 length: 15 amino acids. CDR1 and CDR2 from the germline V gene are SSHAT and FNYEAQ (reference sequence). The CDR3 DNA reads TGTGCTAGCAGCTTAGGGACAGCGAACACCGGGGAGCTGTTTTTT. Protein: CASSLGTANTGELFF.

This clonotype showed up just a few times. This may stem from a read error, because a much larger clone lies one nucleotide away. The CDR3 carries no conserved terminal phenylalanine or tryptophan, so it likely arises from a read error. In DNA form, the CDR3 reads TGTGCCAGCAGTTTAGGACCGGGACAGTTCTACGAGCAGTACATC. Its protein is CASSLGPGQFYEQYI. The rearrangement joins TRBV12-3 or TRBV12-4 to TRBJ2-7; 7 bases line up with TRBD1. J was trimmed by 3 bases and V by 1 base; bases with no gene match: 6. This CDR3 has 15 residues.

This clonotype was recorded many times. The J gene is TRBJ1-1, the V gene TRBV12-3 or TRBV12-4, with D perhaps matching TRBD1 (5 bases). V lost 10 bases to trimming and J lost 1 base, with 13 bases between them. There are 13 residues in the CDR3. The CDR3 nucleotides are TGTGCCAATCGGGACGGGTGGAACACTGAAGCTTTCTTT. This codes for CANRDGWNTEAFF.

This clonotype was seen repeatedly, ten times or more. The V gene is TRBV10-3, the J gene TRBJ1-2; D is uncertain. Germline lookup yields CDR1 ENHRY and CDR2 SYGVKD. CDR3 length: 16 amino acids. Trimming pared 2 bases from V and 0 bases from J, leaving 13 bases between. For the CDR3, the DNA is TGTGCCATCAGTGAGGGAATGGACCTGGCTAACTATGGCTACACCTTC. Translating it yields CAISEGMDLANYGYTF.

This clonotype was counted at least ten times. This chain links TRBV7-2 with TRBJ2-5, with TRBD2 matching 10 bases. CDR3 length: 16 amino acids. The V gene end was trimmed by 5 bases and the J gene end by 1 base; junction bases not matched to a gene: 7. Germline V gene data show CDR1 as SGHTA and CDR2 as FQGNSA. In nucleotides, the CDR3 is TGTGCCAGCAGCAAAGGACTAGCGGTCGTCCAAGAGACCCAGTACTTC. Protein: CASSKGLAVVQETQYF.

The sample holds many counts of this clonotype. The chain links TRBV12-3 or TRBV12-4 to TRBJ1-2; D gene ambiguous. The CDR3 runs to 13 residues. Trimming removed 6 bases from V and 4 bases from J, with 12 bases in between. The CDR3 region has the DNA TGTGCCAGCAGCCGGGGAAGGGCCTATGGCTACACCTTC. Protein sequence: CASSRGRAYGYTF.

This clonotype came up many times. The chain is built from TRBV12-3 or TRBV12-4 and TRBJ1-6; D unclear. The CDR3 spans 14 residues. The germline V and J ends were trimmed by 8 bases and 10 bases, with 18 bases remaining between them. CDR3 nucleotides: TGTGCCAGCTGTAACGAGGATCTGGGATCACCCCTCCACTTT. This codes for CASCNEDLGSPLHF.

This clonotype was observed a few times. The junction does not match germline at one end; this may be a read error. V usage is TRBV28 and J usage is TRBJ1-6; TRBD1 aligns across 8 bases. This CDR3 region has 15 residues. Germline V gives CDR1 MDHEN, CDR2 SYDVKM. The CDR3 spells CASSSPTGGNSPLNF. The CDR3 coding sequence is TGTGCCAGCAGTTCTCCTACAGGGGGTAATTCACCCCTCAACTTT.

In its sample, this clonotype was seen many times. The chain recombines TRBV7-9 with TRBJ2-2; either TRBD1 or TRBD2 may fit D (5 bases each). Germline V gene sequence: CDR1 SEHNR, CDR2 FQNEAQ (reference sequence). V dropped 3 bases and J dropped 0 bases, with 5 bases sitting between them. The CDR3 consists of 14 residues. This CDR3 reads CASSLGANTGELFF. The CDR3, as DNA: TGTGCCAGCAGCTTGGGGGCGAACACCGGGGAGCTGTTTTTT.

The chain uses TRBV6-2 or TRBV6-3 and TRBJ1-5; 7 nucleotides match TRBD1. The germline V gene encodes CDR1 MNHEY and CDR2 SVGEGT. The CDR3 consists of 14 residues. V shed 7 bases, J shed 5 bases, and the junction held 8 bases outside the gene matches. CDR3 nucleotide sequence: TGTGCCAGCAACCCGACAGGGCAGCATCAGCCCCAGCATTTT. Residues: CASNPTGQHQPQHF.

The chain recombines TRBV18 with TRBJ1-2; 10 positions agree with TRBD1. The CDR3 totals 15 residues. The V gene end was trimmed by 3 bases and the J gene end by 5 bases; junction bases not matched to a gene: 6. Germline CDR1 is KGHSH and CDR2 is LQKENI. The CDR3 nucleotides are TGTGCCAGCTCACCGCCGGGACAGGGGATTTATGGCTACACCTTC. Translating gives CASSPPGQGIYGYTF.

This clonotype was recorded a few times. Given a much more abundant clone one base away, this may be a read error. This sequence joins TRBV20-1 and TRBJ1-1; D gene ambiguous. The CDR3 has 12 residues. Germline CDR1 DFQATT, CDR2 SNEGSKA (reference sequence). Trimming removed 0 bases from V and 1 base from J, with 3 bases in between. The CDR3 region has the DNA TGCAGTGCTAGAGAATGGAACACTGAAGCTTTCTTT. It is translated as CSAREWNTEAFF.

The chain has TRBV11-2 and TRBJ2-2; 10 positions agree with TRBD1. V was pared by 5 bases and J by 7 bases, with 4 bases of the junction left unmatched. Germline V lookup: CDR1 SGHAT, CDR2 FQNNGV. The length of the CDR3 is 14 residues. For the CDR3, the DNA is TGTGCCAGCAGCAGACAGGGGGCAAGCGGGGAGCTGTTTTTT. This sequence encodes CASSRQGASGELFF.

This clonotype was seen ten or more times. The chain employs TRBV19 and TRBJ2-7; 7 positions match TRBD1. V was pared by 8 bases and J by 3 bases, with 16 bases of the junction left unmatched. The germline V gene encodes CDR1 LNHDA and CDR2 SQIVND (reference sequence). The CDR3 covers 16 residues. Written as DNA, the CDR3 is TGTGCCAGTGCACCGGGACAGAGTAGACTAAACTACGAGCAGTACTTC. Translation: CASAPGQSRLNYEQYF.

Many counts were recorded for this clonotype. The chain joins TRBV15 to TRBJ2-1, with 8 bases matching TRBD1. Germline V gene lookup returns CDR1 LNHNV and CDR2 YYDKDF (reference sequence). This CDR3 region has 16 residues. The V and J ends lost 1 base and 2 bases, in that order; junction bases with no gene match: 4. The CDR3 DNA reads TGTGCCACCAGCAGAGGAACACAGGGGGCCTACAATGAGCAGTTCTTC. Its protein is CATSRGTQGAYNEQFF.

This clonotype came up many times. One end of the junction fails to match germline, which may point to a read error. The chain uses TRBV7-2 and TRBJ2-4; perhaps D is TRBD1 or TRBD2 (5 bases each). The CDR3 has 12 residues. Germline CDR1 and CDR2: SGHTA and FQGNSA. CDR3 coding DNA: TGTGGCAGCGGAAGCAGGGAAAACATTCAGTACTTC. This codes for CGSGSRENIQYF.

At least ten counts were recorded for this clonotype. The chain has TRBV5-1 and TRBJ2-7, with 7 bases matching TRBD1. The CDR3 runs 15 residues. Germline V CDR1 and CDR2: SGHRS, YFSETQ. The trim removed 4 bases at V and 5 bases at J, leaving 12 bases unmatched. Here the CDR3 reads CASSLRQGGAHEQYF. In DNA, the CDR3 is TGCGCCAGCAGCCTTCGACAGGGTGGAGCCCACGAGCAGTACTTC.

This clonotype came up many times. A single base separates this from a much larger clone, so it may be a read error. The rearrangement uses TRBV20-1 and TRBJ2-2; 9 bases agree with TRBD2. Germline V CDR1 and CDR2: DFQATT, SNEGSKA (reference sequence). Losses at the gene ends were 6 bases for V and 1 base for J; bases not matched to a gene: 3. The CDR3 is 14 amino acids. The CDR3: CSAKLAGNTGELFF. The DNA of the CDR3 is TGCAGTGCAAAACTAGCGGGGAACACCGGGGAGCTGTTTTTT.

Ten or more counts support this clonotype. This chain links TRBV5-1 with TRBJ1-1, with 9 bases lining up with TRBD1. Germline V gene data show CDR1 as SGHRS and CDR2 as YFSETQ. This CDR3 region has 16 residues. V gave up 4 bases and J gave up 5 bases; unmatched junction bases: 12. CDR3 sequence: CASSLDSGQGGTEAFF. CDR3 nucleotides: TGCGCCAGCAGCCTAGATTCGGGACAGGGAGGTACTGAAGCTTTCTTT.

This clonotype was found many times. The chain links TRBV7-9 to TRBJ1-6; D is unresolved. Trimming removed 5 bases at V and 6 bases at J, with 5 bases between. The CDR3 totals 12 residues. Germline lookup yields CDR1 SEHNR and CDR2 FQNEAQ (reference sequence). The CDR3 loop reads CASSTSNSPLHF. CDR3 nucleotides: TGTGCCAGCAGCACTAGTAATTCACCCCTCCACTTT.

This clonotype showed up just a few times. The chain recombines TRBV18 with TRBJ1-1; TRBD1 might be the D (6 bases). With 1 base removed from V and 1 base from J, the gap between germline ends came to 10 bases. The germline gives CDR1 KGHSH, CDR2 LQKENI. CDR3 length equals 15 residues. In nucleotides, the CDR3 is TGTGCCAGCTCACCACTTAGGACAGAGAACACTGAAGCTTTCTTT. Protein product: CASSPLRTENTEAFF.

Many counts were recorded for this clonotype. This chain connects TRBV27 to TRBJ2-7, with 8 bases that match TRBD2. Germline CDR1 reads MNHEY; CDR2 reads SMNVEV (reference sequence). The CDR3 contains 14 residues. V was pared by 5 bases and J by 2 bases, with 5 bases of the junction left unmatched. This chain's CDR3 is CASSKGLVAYEQYF. The CDR3 DNA reads as TGTGCCAGCAGTAAGGGACTAGTGGCCTACGAGCAGTACTTC.

In its sample, this clonotype was seen many times. The chain joins TRBV20-1 to TRBJ2-3; D possibly corresponds to TRBD1 (6 bases). This CDR3 is built from 14 residues. Germline V gene data show CDR1 as DFQATT and CDR2 as SNEGSKA (reference sequence). Between the trimmed V and J ends, which lost 6 bases and 0 bases, there was a span of 13 bases. The DNA for the CDR3 is TGCAGTGCAGGGGGACGAACTAGCACAGATACGCAGTATTTT. Translated, it gives CSAGGRTSTDTQYF.

This clonotype appeared many times. The rearrangement uses TRBV6-6 and TRBJ1-4; 9 bases line up with TRBD1. Germline CDR1 is MNHNY and CDR2 is SVGAGI (reference sequence). This CDR3 has 16 amino acids. J gave up 7 bases and V 6 bases, and 12 bases lay outside the gene matches. CDR3 DNA: TGTGCCAGCAGCCTAAAACAGGGGGCACTTGGTGAAAAACTGTTTTTT. This gives the protein CASSLKQGALGEKLFF.

This clonotype has just a few counts. The chain combines TRBV3-1 with TRBJ2-5, with unresolved D. Germline assignment: CDR1 LGHDT and CDR2 YNNKEL (reference sequence). The V end was cut by 1 base, the J end by 3 bases, with 6 bases between. This CDR3 contains 13 residues. For the CDR3, the DNA is TGTGCCAGCAGCCAAGGAGATAAAGAGACCCAGTACTTC. Residues: CASSQGDKETQYF.

Concerning this clonotype: Just one base apart from a much larger clone, this may be a read error. V is TRBV20-1 and J is TRBJ2-7, with 9 positions matching TRBD1. Trimming took 4 bases from V and 3 from J; bases not matched to a gene: 4. The CDR3 covers 13 residues. CDR1 and CDR2 from the germline V gene are DFQATT and SNEGSKA (reference sequence). In DNA, the CDR3 is TGCAGTGCTATAACAGGGGGCGGCTACGAGCAGTACTTC. The encoded protein is CSAITGGGYEQYF.

This clonotype was observed at least ten times. This chain links TRBV5-5 with TRBJ2-5; 10 bases match TRBD2. After removal of 2 bases from V and 4 bases from J, the junction contained 5 bases not matched to a gene. Germline assignment: CDR1 SGHKS and CDR2 YYEKEE (reference sequence). The CDR3 covers 15 residues. The CDR3 reads CASSFSSGGTETQYF. Written as DNA, the CDR3 is TGTGCCAGCAGCTTTTCTAGCGGGGGAACAGAGACCCAGTACTTC. The variable domain in full, with the rest retrieved from reference TRBV5-5 and TRBJ2-5, is DAGVTQSPTHLIKTRGQQVTLRCSPISGHKSVSWYQQVLGQGPQFIFQYYEKEERGRGNFPDRFSARQFPNYSSELNVNALLLGDSALYLCASSFSSGGTETQYFGPGTRLLVL.